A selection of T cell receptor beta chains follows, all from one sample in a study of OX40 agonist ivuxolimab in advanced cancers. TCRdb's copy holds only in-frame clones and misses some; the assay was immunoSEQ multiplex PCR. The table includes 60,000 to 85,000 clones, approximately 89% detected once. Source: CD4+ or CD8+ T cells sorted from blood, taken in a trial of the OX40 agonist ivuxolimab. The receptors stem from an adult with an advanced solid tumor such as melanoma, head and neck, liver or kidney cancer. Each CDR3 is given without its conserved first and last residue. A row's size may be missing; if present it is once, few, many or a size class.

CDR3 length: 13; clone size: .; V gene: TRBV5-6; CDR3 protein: ASSFLTGHQEKLF
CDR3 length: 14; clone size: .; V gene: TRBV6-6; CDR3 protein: ASSYTGRGPNTEAF
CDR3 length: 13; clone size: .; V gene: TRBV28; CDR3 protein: ASSLGRRSSYEQY
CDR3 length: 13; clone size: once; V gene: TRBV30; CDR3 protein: AWKTGEVFQDTQY
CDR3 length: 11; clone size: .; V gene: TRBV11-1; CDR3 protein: ASSPLGWAEAF
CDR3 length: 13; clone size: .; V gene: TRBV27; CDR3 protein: ASQITGTASHEQF
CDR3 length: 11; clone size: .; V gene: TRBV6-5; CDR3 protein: ASRGRRDQPQH
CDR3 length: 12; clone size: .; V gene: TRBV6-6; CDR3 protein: ASSSNVGSYEQY
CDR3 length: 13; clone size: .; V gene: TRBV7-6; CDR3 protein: ASSPAGVTNEKLF
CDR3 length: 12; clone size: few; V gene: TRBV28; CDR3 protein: ASSLGGGGYGYT
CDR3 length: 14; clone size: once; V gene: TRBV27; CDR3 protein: ASSPRQGRAKNIQY
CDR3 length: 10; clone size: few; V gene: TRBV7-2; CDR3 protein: ASSPTQGALH
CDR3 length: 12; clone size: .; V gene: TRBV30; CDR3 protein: AWKMRSNTGELF
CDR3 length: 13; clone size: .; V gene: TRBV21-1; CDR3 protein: ASSHLRRRRTEAF
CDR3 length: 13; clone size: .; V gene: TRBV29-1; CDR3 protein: SVRWNQGNNEKLF
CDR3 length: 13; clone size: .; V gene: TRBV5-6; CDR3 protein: ASSSWTFGGTEAF
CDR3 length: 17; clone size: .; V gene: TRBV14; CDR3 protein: ASRVGGRGIPSGANVLT
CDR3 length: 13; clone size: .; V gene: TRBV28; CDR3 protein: ASIQGGVVNQPQH
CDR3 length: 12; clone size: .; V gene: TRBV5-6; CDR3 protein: ASSFRDSLSPLH
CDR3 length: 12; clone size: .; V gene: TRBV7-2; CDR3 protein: ASSLDSRGYGYT
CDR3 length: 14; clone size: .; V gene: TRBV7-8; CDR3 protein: ASSFYRGVGYNEQF
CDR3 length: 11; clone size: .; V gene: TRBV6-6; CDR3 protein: ATQGQGAEKLF
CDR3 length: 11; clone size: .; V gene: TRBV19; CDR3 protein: ASSRGLAYEQY
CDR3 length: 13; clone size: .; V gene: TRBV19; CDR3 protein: ASSIAGDSVYGYT
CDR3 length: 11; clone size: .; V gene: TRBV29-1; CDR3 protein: SVGQGGAGPQH
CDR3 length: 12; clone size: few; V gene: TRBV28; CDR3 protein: ASSLLAGSETQY
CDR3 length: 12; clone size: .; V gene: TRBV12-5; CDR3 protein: ASGWGQGGNTIY
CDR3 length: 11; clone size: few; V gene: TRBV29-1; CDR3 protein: SVAIRNNQPQH
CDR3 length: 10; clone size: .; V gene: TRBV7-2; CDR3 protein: ASSLLNTEAF
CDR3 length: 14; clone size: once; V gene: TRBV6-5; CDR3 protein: ASSSQGVSRNSPLH
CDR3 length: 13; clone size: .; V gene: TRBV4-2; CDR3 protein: ASSQDPQGGQPQH
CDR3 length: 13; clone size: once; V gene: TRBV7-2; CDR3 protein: ASTQRGGASGELF
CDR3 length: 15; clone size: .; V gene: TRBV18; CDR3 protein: ASSRLLREVMNTEAF
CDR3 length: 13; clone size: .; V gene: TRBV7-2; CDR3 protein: ASSPTRTGSYEQY
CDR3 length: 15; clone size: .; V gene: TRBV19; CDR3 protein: ASSIRGPSPGSYEQY
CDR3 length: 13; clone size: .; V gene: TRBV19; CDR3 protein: ASSRTGAYSYEQY
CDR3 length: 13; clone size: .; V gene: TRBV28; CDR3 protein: ASGQPGQGAREAF
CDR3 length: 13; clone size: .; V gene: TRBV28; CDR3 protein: ASSLGGDLRIEQF
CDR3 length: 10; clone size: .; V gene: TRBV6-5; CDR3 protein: ASTNTGYGYT
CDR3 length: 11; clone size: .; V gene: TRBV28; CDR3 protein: ASTWTAQNIQY